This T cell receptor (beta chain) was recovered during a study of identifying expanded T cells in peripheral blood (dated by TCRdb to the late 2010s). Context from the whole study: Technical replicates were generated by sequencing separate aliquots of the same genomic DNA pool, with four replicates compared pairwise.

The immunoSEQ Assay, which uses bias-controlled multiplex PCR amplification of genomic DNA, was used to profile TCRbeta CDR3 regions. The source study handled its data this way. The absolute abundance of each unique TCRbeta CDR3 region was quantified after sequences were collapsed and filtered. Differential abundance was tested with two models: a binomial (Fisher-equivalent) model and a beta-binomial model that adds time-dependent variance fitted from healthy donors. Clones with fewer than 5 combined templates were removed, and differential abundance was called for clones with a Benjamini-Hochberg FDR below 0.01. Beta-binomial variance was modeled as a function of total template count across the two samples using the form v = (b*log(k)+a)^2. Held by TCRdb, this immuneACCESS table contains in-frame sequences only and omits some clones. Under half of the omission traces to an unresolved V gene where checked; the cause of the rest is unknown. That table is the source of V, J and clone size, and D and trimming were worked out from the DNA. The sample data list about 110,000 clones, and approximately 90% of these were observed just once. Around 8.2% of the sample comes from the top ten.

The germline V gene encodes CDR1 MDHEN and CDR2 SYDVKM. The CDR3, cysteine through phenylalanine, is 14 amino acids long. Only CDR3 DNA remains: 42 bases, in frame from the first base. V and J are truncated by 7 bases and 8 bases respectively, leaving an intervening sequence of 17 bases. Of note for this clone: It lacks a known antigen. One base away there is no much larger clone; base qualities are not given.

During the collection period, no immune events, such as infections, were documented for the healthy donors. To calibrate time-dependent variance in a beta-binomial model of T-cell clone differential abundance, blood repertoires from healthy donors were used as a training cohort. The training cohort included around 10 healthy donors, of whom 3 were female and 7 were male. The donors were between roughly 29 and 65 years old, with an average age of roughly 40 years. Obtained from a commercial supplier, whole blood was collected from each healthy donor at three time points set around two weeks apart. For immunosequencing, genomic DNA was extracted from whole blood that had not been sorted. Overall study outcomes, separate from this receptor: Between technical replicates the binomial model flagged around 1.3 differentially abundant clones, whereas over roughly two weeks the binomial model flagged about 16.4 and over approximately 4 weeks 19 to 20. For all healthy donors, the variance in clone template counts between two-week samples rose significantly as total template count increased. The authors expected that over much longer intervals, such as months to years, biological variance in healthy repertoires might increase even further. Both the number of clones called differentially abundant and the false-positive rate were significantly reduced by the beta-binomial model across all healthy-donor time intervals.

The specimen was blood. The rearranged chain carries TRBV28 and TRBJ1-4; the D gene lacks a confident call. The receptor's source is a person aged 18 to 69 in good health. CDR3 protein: CASKHVVGVEKLFF. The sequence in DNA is TGTGCCAGCAAGCATGTAGTTGGGGTCGAAAAACTGTTTTTT.